Included here is one T cell receptor (beta chain) sequence, with context. Germline CDR1 SGHAT, CDR2 FQNNGV. This CDR3 contains 14 residues. V was clipped by 5 bases and J by 5 bases, with 15 bases between them. Sequencing used immunoSEQ multiplex PCR; TCRdb keeps in-frame clones, though not all of them. The table shows around 360,000 clones, with 87% occurring only once. This specimen comes from a study of blood T cell repertoires in COVID-19. In terms of age and location, participants ranged from roughly 18 to 95 years and lived in about 25 US areas. Donors of Cohort 3 who recovered were those that had two negative PCRs, clearance, or symptom resolution.

The chain is built from TRBV11-2 and TRBJ1-2; D may be TRBD1 (6 bases). This receptor was identified in a woman in her twenties or thirties who had recovered from COVID-19. The sequenced sample was PBMCs or T cells enriched from blood (not recorded which). CDR3 region: CASSGRGGPYGYTF. CDR3 sequence (DNA): TGTGCCAGCAGCGGCCGTGGGGGCCCTTATGGCTACACCTTC.